Given below is one TCR beta chain in context. The source of the sample is a study of blood T cell repertoires in COVID-19. The Seattle patients, enrolled during active infection, were followed longitudinally. The CDR3 is 15 amino acids. Germline-derived CDR1 and CDR2 are SEHNR and FQNEAQ (reference sequence). With 3 bases clipped from V and 5 bases from J, the junction kept 7 bases outside the gene matches. How the authors handled the data: Amplification with reference gene primers provided the estimates of nucleated cell counts. TCRdb's copy holds only in-frame clones and misses some; the assay was immunoSEQ multiplex PCR. Clone size and V and J calls were adopted from that table, with D and trimming inferred from the DNA. The sample carries roughly 250,000 clones, roughly nine tenths recorded once.

V gene TRBV7-9 combines with J gene TRBJ2-7; 10 nucleotides align to TRBD2. The origin of this receptor is a woman in her twenties or thirties with COVID-19, enrolled during active disease. The sequencing input was peripheral blood. The CDR3, as DNA: TGTGCCAGCAGCTTTCCGGGACTAGCGAGCCACGAGCAGTACTTC. This encodes CASSFPGLASHEQYF. Full variable domain (outside the CDR3, taken from reference TRBV7-9 and TRBJ2-7): DTGVSQNPRHKITKRGQNVTFRCDPISEHNRLYWYRQTLGQGPEFLTYFQNEAQLEKSRLLSDRFSAERPKGSFSTLEIQRTEQGDSAMYLCASSFPGLASHEQYFGPGTRLTVT.